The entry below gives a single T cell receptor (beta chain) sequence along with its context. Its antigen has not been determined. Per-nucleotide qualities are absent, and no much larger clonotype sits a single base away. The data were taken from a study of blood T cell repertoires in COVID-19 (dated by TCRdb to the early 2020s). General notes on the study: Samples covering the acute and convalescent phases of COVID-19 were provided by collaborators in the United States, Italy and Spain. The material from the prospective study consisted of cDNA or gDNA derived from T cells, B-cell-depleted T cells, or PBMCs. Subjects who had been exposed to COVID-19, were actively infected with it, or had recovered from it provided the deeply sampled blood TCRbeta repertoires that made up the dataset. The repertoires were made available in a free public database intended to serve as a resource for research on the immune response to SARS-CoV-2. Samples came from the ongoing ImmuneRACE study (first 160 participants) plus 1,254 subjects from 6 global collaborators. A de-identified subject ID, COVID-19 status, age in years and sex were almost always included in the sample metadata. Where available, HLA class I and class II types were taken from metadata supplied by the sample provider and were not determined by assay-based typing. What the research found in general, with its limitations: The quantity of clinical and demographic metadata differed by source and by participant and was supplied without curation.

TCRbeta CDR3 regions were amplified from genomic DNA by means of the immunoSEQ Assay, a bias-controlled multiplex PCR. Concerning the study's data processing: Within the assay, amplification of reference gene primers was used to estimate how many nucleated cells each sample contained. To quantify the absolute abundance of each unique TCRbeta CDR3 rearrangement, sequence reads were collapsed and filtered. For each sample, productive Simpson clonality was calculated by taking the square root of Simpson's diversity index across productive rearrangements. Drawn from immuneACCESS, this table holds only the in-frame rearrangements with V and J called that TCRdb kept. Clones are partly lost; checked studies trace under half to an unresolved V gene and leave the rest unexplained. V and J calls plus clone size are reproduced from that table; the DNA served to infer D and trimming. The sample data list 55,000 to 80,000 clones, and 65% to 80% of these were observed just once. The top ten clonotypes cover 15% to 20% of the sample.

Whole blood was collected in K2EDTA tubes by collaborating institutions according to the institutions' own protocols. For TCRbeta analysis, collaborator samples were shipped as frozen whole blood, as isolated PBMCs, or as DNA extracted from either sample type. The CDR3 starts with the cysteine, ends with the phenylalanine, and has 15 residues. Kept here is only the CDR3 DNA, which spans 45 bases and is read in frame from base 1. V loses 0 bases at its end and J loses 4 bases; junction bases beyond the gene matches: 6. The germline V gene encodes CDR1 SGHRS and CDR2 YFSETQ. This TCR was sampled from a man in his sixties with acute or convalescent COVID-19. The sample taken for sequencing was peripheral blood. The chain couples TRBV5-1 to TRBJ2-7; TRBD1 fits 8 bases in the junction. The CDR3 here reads CASSLAGGELYEQYF. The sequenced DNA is TGCGCCAGCAGCTTGGCAGGGGGCGAATTGTACGAGCAGTACTTC.